This paragraph reports one T cell receptor (beta chain). This table comes from immunoSEQ multiplex PCR, and its TCRdb copy is limited to in-frame clones, with some not included. The table has about 100,000 clones, roughly 85% seen once. V was pared by 4 bases and J by 6 bases, with 18 bases between. This CDR3 is built from 16 residues. Germline V gene sequence: CDR1 MNHEY, CDR2 SVGAGI. This specimen comes from a study of blood T cell repertoires in COVID-19. Sequenced material: peripheral blood. V is TRBV6-5 and J is TRBJ1-4; unclear D gene. The sequence came from a woman in her 70s with acute or convalescent COVID-19. CDR3 sequence: CASSSEFPPRDEKLFF. The CDR3 nucleotides are TGTGCCAGCAGTTCCGAATTTCCTCCCCGGGATGAAAAACTGTTTTTT.